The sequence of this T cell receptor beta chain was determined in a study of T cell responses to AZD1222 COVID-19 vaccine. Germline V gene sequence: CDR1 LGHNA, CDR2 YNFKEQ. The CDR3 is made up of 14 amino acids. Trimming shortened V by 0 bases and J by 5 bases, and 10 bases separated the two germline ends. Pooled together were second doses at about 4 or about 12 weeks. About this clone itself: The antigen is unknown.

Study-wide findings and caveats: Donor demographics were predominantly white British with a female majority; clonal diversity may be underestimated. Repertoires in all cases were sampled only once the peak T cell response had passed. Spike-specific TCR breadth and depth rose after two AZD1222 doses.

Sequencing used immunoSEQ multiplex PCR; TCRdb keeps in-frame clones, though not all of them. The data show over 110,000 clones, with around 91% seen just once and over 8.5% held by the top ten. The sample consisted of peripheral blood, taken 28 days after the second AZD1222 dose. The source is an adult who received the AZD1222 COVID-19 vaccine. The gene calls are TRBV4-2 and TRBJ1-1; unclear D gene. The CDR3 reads CASSQEREKTEAFF. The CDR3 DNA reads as TGTGCCAGCAGCCAAGAACGCGAAAAGACTGAAGCTTTCTTT.